The source of this T cell receptor beta chain is a study of CD8+CD57+ T cells in acquired aplastic anemia. The use of genomic DNA as template underpinned the TCR beta VDJ and CDR3 profiling. One entry per CDR3 protein, called by TCRdb with MiXCR from the reads. The sample yields 450,000 to 550,000 distinct CDR3 sequences, approximately 32% seen once. The patients chosen for sequencing had shown expansion of CD8+CD57+ cells (detected by flow cytometry). The cohort consisted entirely of patients having severe acquired aplastic anemia. The CDR3 is 15 amino acids. V dropped 0 bases and J dropped 8; count of bases not matched to a gene: 7. CDR1 SGDLS and CDR2 YYNGEE come from the germline V gene.

The chain carries TRBV9 and TRBJ2-1, with 8 bases matching TRBD2. This TCR was sampled from a human donor with aplastic anemia. Material for sequencing was sorted CD4+, CD8+, or CD8+CD57+ T cells (not recorded which) from PBMCs. CDR3 in DNA: TGTGCCAGCAGCGTAGTGGGGACTAGTCTAGATGAGCAGTTCTTC. It yields the protein CASSVVGTSLDEQFF.